These T cell receptor beta chains were read from a single sample in a study of identifying expanded T cells in peripheral blood. Profiling relied on immunoSEQ multiplex PCR, and the TCRdb table lists in-frame clones only, not all of them. Of over 85,000 clones detected, 80% to 90% appear once; the ten largest clones hold roughly 4%. The sequenced sample consisted of blood. The receptor set was obtained from a person aged 18 to 69 in good health. Both conserved end residues are part of each CDR3. D genes are given only for firm matches. Size tells how often a clone was seen (once, few, many) or the class of an expanded clone, and some rows leave it out.

J gene | clone size | V gene | D gene | CDR3 protein | CDR3 DNA
TRBJ1-5 | NA | TRBV2 | TRBD1 | CASRDRLANQPQHF | TGTGCCAGCAGGGACAGGTTAGCAAATCAGCCCCAGCATTTT
TRBJ2-7 | NA | TRBV21-1 | NA | CASSKESELTYEQYF | TGTGCCAGCAGCAAAGAAAGCGAACTTACCTACGAGCAGTACTTC
TRBJ2-5 | NA | TRBV5-4 | NA | CASSLGRGTQYF | TGTGCCAGCAGCTTGGGTCGTGGGACCCAGTACTTC
TRBJ1-1 | NA | TRBV11-2 | TRBD1 | CASSSPRPTTGDTEAFF | TGTGCCAGCAGCTCCCCCCGCCCTACGACAGGGGATACTGAAGCTTTCTTT
TRBJ1-2 | NA | TRBV20-1 | TRBD1 | CSATDREKNTF | TGCAGTGCAACAGACAGGGAAAAGAACACCTTC
TRBJ1-2 | NA | TRBV27 | NA | CASSLSMGARGGYTF | TGTGCCAGCAGTTTATCGATGGGGGCGAGGGGCGGCTACACCTTC
TRBJ1-5 | NA | TRBV6-1 | NA | CASSAPGHRFGNQPQHF | TGTGCCAGCAGTGCTCCGGGACACCGTTTTGGAAATCAGCCCCAGCATTTT
TRBJ2-5 | NA | TRBV2 | NA | CASTPVGGLQETQYF | TGTGCCAGCACCCCCGTTGGGGGTCTCCAAGAGACCCAGTACTTC
TRBJ1-3 | NA | TRBV19 | NA | CASSIGDSRNTIYF | TGTGCCAGTAGTATCGGGGACTCTAGAAACACCATATATTTT
TRBJ1-5 | NA | TRBV4-3 | NA | CASSQGIRSFENQPQHF | TGCGCCAGCAGCCAAGGAATCAGGTCCTTCGAAAATCAGCCCCAGCATTTT
TRBJ2-3 | NA | TRBV10-3 | NA | CAISEEGNTDTQYF | TGTGCCATCAGTGAGGAGGGGAACACAGATACGCAGTATTTT
TRBJ2-3 | NA | TRBV6-5 | NA | CASSYSTDTDTQYF | TGTGCCAGCAGTTACTCGACAGACACAGATACGCAGTATTTT
TRBJ2-5 | NA | TRBV6-1 | NA | CASSEAWGQETQYF | TGTGCCAGCAGTGAAGCTTGGGGGCAAGAGACCCAGTACTTC
TRBJ2-7 | NA | TRBV6-5 | NA | CASSKAGAGVYEQYF | TGTGCCAGCAGTAAGGCTGGAGCTGGAGTCTACGAGCAGTACTTC
TRBJ1-1 | NA | TRBV2 | NA | CASSKEQRNTEAFF | TGTGCCAGCAGTAAGGAACAGCGGAACACTGAAGCTTTCTTT
TRBJ2-4 | NA | TRBV2 | TRBD1 | CASRSDRDRLNIQYF | TGTGCCAGCAGGAGTGACCGGGACAGACTAAACATTCAGTACTTC
TRBJ2-7 | NA | TRBV19 | NA | CASSMAQGHEQYF | TGTGCCAGTAGTATGGCCCAGGGTCACGAGCAGTACTTC
TRBJ1-1 | NA | TRBV5-5 | TRBD1 | CASSLARTGGLTEAFF | TGTGCCAGCAGCTTGGCCAGGACAGGGGGCCTGACTGAAGCTTTCTTT
TRBJ1-2 | once | TRBV29-1 | TRBD1 | CSVLPGQSPYGYTF | TGCAGCGTTCTCCCGGGACAGAGCCCCTATGGCTACACCTTC
TRBJ2-1 | NA | TRBV2 | TRBD1 | CASSTWTGSRATRSYNEQFF | TGTGCCAGCAGTACGTGGACAGGTTCCAGAGCCACACGCTCCTACAATGAGCAGTTCTTC
TRBJ2-7 | NA | TRBV6-6 | TRBD2 | CASSPSGGLLEQYF | TGTGCCAGCAGCCCTAGCGGGGGGCTACTCGAGCAGTACTTC
TRBJ1-2 | NA | TRBV6-4 | NA | CASSESGRRYTF | TGTGCCAGCAGCGAGAGTGGACGGCGCTACACCTTC
TRBJ2-7 | NA | TRBV19 | NA | CASTTTVGAYEQYF | TGTGCCAGTACTACAACTGTGGGGGCCTACGAGCAGTACTTC
TRBJ1-5 | once | TRBV30 | TRBD1 | CAATGAGEWSNQPQHF | TGTGCCGCGACAGGGGCGGGGGAATGGAGCAATCAGCCCCAGCATTTT